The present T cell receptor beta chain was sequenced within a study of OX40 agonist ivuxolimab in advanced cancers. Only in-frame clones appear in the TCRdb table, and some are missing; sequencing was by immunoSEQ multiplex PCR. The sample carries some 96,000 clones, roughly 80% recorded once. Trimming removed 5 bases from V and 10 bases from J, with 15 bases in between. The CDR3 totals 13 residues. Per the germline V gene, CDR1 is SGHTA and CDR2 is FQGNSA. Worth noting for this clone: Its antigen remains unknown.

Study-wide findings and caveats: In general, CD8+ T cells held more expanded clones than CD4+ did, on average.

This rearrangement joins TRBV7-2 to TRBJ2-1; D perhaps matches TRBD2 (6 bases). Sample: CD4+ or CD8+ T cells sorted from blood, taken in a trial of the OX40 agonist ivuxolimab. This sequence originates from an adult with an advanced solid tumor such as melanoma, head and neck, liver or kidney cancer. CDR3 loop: CASSPIRGIEQFF. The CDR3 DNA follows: TGTGCCAGCAGCCCTATTCGGGGGATAGAGCAGTTCTTC.